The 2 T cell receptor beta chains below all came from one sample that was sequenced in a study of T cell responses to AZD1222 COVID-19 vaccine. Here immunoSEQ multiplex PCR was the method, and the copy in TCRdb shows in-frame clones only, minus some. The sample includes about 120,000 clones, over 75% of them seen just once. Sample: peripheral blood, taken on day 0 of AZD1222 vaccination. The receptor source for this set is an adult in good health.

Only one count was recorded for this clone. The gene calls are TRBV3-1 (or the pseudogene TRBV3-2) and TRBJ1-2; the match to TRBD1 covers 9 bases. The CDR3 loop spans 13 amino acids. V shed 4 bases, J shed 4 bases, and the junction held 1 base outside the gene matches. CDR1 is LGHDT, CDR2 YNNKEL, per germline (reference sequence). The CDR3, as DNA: TGTGCCAGCAGCCGGACAGGGGCCTATGGCTACACCTTC. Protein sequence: CASSRTGAYGYTF.

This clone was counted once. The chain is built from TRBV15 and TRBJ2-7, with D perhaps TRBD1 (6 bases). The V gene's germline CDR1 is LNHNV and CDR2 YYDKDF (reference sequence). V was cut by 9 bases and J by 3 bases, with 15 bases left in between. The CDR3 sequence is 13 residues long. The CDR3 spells CATQQGPLYEQYF. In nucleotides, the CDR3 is TGTGCCACGCAACAGGGACCCCTCTACGAGCAGTACTTC.